Shown below are 11 T cell receptor beta chains from a single sample sequenced in a study of cytomegalovirus exposure and HLA in healthy donors. The PCR ran on 60 Vbeta and 13 Jbeta primers. Only in-frame clones appear in the TCRdb table, and some are missing; sequencing was by immunoSEQ multiplex PCR. The sample carries approximately 150,000 clones, roughly 77% recorded once. The source material was PBMCs. The origin of the receptors is a young man in good health and CMV-seropositive.

The rearrangement links TRBV4-3 to TRBJ2-1; D might be TRBD2 (5 bases). Trimming removed 0 bases from V and 7 bases from J, with 16 bases in between. The CDR3 sequence is 16 residues long. Germline V CDR1 and CDR2: LGHNA, YSLEER. CDR3 sequence reads: CASSQDMRAHGNEQFF. As DNA, the CDR3 is TGCGCCAGCAGCCAAGATATGAGGGCCCATGGGAATGAGCAGTTCTTC.

The rearrangement uses TRBV18 and TRBJ2-6, with TRBD2 as a possible D gene (5 bases). This CDR3 spans 18 amino acids. CDR1 and CDR2 (germline): KGHSH, LQKENI. The V end lost 2 bases, the J end lost 2 bases, and 16 bases lay between the germline ends. This CDR3 is CASSPIARRTPGANVLTF. The CDR3 bases are TGTGCCAGCTCACCAATAGCGAGAAGGACCCCTGGGGCCAACGTCCTGACTTTC.

Comment on this clone: The junction departs from the called germline gene at one end, perhaps through a read error. The CDR3 sequence: CPSSRPLSNGGELFF. The CDR3 region has the DNA TGTCCCAGCAGCCGTCCCCTAAGCAATGGCGGGGAGCTGTTTTTT. The chain is built from TRBV7-8 and TRBJ2-2; D is unclear. Germline V gene lookup returns CDR1 SGHVS and CDR2 FQNEAQ. The CDR3 runs 15 residues.

V usage is TRBV28 and J usage is TRBJ2-7; the D gene is possibly TRBD1 (5 bases). CDR3 length: 15 amino acids. Germline CDR1 reads MDHEN; CDR2 reads SYDVKM. V shed 5 bases and J shed 6 bases, with 20 bases lying between them. The CDR3 bases are TGTGCCAGCAGTCCCGCCCAGGGAAGGTATTCCGAGCAGTACTTC. Amino acids: CASSPAQGRYSEQYF.

This clone was detected a few times. A far larger clone is one base from this, pointing to a likely read error. This chain links TRBV11-1 with TRBJ1-1; D is ambiguous. Germline V lookup: CDR1 SGHAT, CDR2 FQDESV (reference sequence). Trimming cost V 5 bases and J 2 bases, with 6 bases left between them. The CDR3 sequence is 12 residues long. The CDR3 nucleotides are TGTGCCAGCAGCCTAATAAACACTGAAGCTTTCTTT. The encoded protein is CASSLINTEAFF.

The CDR3 nucleotides read TGCGCCAGCAGCTTTCGGGAGGACTATGGCTACACCTTC. Translating gives CASSFREDYGYTF. The chain joins TRBV5-1 to TRBJ1-2; D not certain. This CDR3 contains 13 residues. Germline V gene sequence: CDR1 SGHRS, CDR2 YFSETQ. V was clipped by 2 bases and J by 3 bases, with 8 bases between them.

This clone was observed a few times. The chain recombines TRBV2 with TRBJ2-1, with D tentatively TRBD2 (6 bases). From germline, CDR1 is SNHLY and CDR2 FYNNEI. The CDR3 spans 15 residues. Between the trimmed V and J ends, which lost 4 bases and 8 bases, there was a span of 18 bases. The CDR3 sequence: CASSVETRSSDEQFF. CDR3 DNA sequence: TGTGCCAGCAGTGTCGAGACTAGGTCGTCGGATGAGCAGTTCTTC.

This chain uses TRBV7-8 with TRBJ2-2; TRBD1 matches at 8 bases. With 4 bases clipped from V and 3 bases from J, the junction kept 1 base outside the gene matches. Germline V gives CDR1 SGHVS, CDR2 FQNEAQ. This CDR3 has 14 amino acids. CDR3 region: CASSSDRDTGELFF. CDR3 nucleotides: TGTGCCAGCAGCTCGGACAGGGACACCGGGGAGCTGTTTTTT.

This rearrangement joins TRBV2 to TRBJ2-3; D might be TRBD1 (5 bases). Germline CDR1 and CDR2: SNHLY and FYNNEI. The CDR3 runs to 12 residues. V was trimmed by 4 bases and J by 6 bases, leaving 8 bases between them. The CDR3 here is CASSGQWDTQYF. The CDR3 DNA follows: TGTGCCAGCAGTGGACAGTGGGATACGCAGTATTTT.

The chain recombines TRBV28 with TRBJ2-1, with 11 bases that match TRBD2. CDR1 and CDR2 from the germline V gene are MDHEN and SYDVKM. The CDR3 contains 15 residues. Trimming cost V 4 bases and J 7 bases; bases outside gene matches: 6. CDR3 protein: CASSWIPSGRNEQFF. CDR3 DNA: TGTGCCAGCAGTTGGATTCCTAGCGGGAGGAATGAGCAGTTCTTC.

The chain recombines TRBV7-3 with TRBJ2-1; TRBD1 might be the D (5 bases). The V and J ends lost 4 bases and 0 bases respectively, with 10 bases between them. From germline, CDR1 is SGHTA and CDR2 FQGTGA. CDR3 length: 15 amino acids. CDR3 DNA sequence: TGTGCCAGCAGCTACGACAGCAGCTCCTACAATGAGCAGTTCTTC. Translated, it gives CASSYDSSSYNEQFF.